The clone carrying this TCR beta chain was observed once. Its antigen is unknown. One end of the junction does not line up with germline, which may come from a read error. PCR was performed using 60 Vbeta and 13 Jbeta primers. Profiling relied on immunoSEQ multiplex PCR, and the TCRdb table lists in-frame clones only, not all of them. The sample yields roughly 150,000 clones, around 74% seen once. The entry originates in a study of cytomegalovirus exposure and HLA in healthy donors. There are 14 residues in the CDR3. Germline values: CDR1 LNHDA, CDR2 SQIVND (reference sequence). Points from the study as a whole: Sequence variants that were highly shared formed a cluster that was likely a sequencing artifact. Differences between HLA loci emerged in a later analysis of TCR association rates, with DRB1 most and HLA-C fewest.

Sequencing used PBMCs. This chain joins TRBV19 and TRBJ2-7; TRBD2 is a possible D gene (5 bases). The receptor comes from a young man in good health and CMV-seronegative. The CDR3 DNA reads TGTGCCAGCAGTATGGGGAGTAGGTCCGCCGAGCAGTACTTC. Its translation: CASSMGSRSAEQYF. Together with reference TRBV19 and TRBJ2-7, the CDR3 gives the full variable domain: DGGITQSPKYLFRKEGQNVTLSCEQNLNHDAMYWYRQDPGQGLRLIYYSQIVNDFQKGDIAEGYSVSREKKESFPLTVTSAQKNPTAFYLCASSMGSRSAEQYFGPGTRLTVT.